The T cell receptor (beta chain) under discussion was sequenced for a study of T cell responses to AZD1222 COVID-19 vaccine. The sample holds one count of this clone. Germline V gene sequence: CDR1 SNHLY, CDR2 FYNNEI. The V end was cut by 6 bases, the J end by 7 bases, with 7 bases between. The CDR3 is made up of 11 amino acids. Libraries were prepared by immunoSEQ multiplex PCR; TCRdb keeps only in-frame clonotypes and omits some of them. The sample records some 150,000 clones, 85% to 95% being singletons. Sequencing was performed on peripheral blood, taken on day 0 of AZD1222 vaccination. The V gene is TRBV2, the J gene TRBJ2-1; no clear D. This sequence originates from an adult in good health. This CDR3 is CASSPRNEQFF. The CDR3, as DNA: TGTGCCAGCAGCCCTCGGAATGAGCAGTTCTTC.